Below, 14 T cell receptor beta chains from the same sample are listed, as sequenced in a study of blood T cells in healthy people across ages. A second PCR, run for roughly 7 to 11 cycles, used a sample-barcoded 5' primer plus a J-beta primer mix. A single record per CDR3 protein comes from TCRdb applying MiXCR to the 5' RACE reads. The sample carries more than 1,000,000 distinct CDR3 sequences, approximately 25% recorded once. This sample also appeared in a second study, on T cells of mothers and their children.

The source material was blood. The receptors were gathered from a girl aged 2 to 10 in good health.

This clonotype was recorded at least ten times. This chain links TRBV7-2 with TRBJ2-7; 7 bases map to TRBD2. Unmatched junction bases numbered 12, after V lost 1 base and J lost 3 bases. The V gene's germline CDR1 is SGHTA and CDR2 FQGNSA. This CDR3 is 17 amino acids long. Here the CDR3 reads CASSLGGGLREVYEQYF. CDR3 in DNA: TGTGCCAGCAGCTTAGGTGGAGGCTTACGGGAGGTCTACGAGCAGTACTTC.

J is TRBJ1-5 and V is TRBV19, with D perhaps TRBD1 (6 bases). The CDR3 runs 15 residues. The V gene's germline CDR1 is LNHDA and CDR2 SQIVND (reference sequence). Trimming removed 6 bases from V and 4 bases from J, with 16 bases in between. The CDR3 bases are TGTGCCAGTAGGCTCGGGGACAACCCAAATCAGCCCCAGCATTTT. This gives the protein CASRLGDNPNQPQHF.

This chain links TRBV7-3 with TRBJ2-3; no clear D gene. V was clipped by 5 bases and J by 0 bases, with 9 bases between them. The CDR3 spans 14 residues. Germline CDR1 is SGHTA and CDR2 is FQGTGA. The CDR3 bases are TGTGCCAGCAGCGCCCGCACTAGCACAGATACGCAGTATTTT. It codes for CASSARTSTDTQYF.

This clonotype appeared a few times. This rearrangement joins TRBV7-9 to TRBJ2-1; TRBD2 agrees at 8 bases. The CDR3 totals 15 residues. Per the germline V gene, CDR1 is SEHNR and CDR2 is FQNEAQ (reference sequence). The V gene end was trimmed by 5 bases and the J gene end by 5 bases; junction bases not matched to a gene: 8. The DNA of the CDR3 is TGTGCCAGCAGCCCCCCGGGAGGGGGACACAATGAGCAGTTCTTC. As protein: CASSPPGGGHNEQFF.

The CDR3 DNA sequence: TGCAGTGCTAGACAGGGGGGTACTGGGGCCAACGTCCTGACTTTC. Translation: CSARQGGTGANVLTF. The chain uses TRBV20-1 and TRBJ2-6; maybe TRBD1 (7 bases). V shed 2 bases and J shed 2 bases, with 10 bases lying between them. CDR3 size: 15 residues. Germline V gene data show CDR1 as DFQATT and CDR2 as SNEGSKA (reference sequence).

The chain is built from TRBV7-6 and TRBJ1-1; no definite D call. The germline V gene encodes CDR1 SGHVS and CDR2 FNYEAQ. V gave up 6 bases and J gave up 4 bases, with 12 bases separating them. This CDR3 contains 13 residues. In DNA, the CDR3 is TGTGCCAGCAGGACTCTTGAAGGCACTGAAGCTTTCTTT. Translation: CASRTLEGTEAFF.

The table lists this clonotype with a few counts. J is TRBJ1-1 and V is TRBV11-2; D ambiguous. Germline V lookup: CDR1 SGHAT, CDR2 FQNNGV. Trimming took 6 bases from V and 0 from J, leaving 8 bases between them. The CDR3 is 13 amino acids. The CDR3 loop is CASRQNMNTEAFF. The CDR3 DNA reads TGTGCCAGCAGACAAAACATGAACACTGAAGCTTTCTTT.

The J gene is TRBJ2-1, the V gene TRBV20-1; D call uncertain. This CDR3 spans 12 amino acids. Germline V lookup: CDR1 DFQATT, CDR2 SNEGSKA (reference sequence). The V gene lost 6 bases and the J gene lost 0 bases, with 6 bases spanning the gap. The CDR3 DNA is TGCAGTGCCTGGAGCTCCTACAATGAGCAGTTCTTC. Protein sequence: CSAWSSYNEQFF.

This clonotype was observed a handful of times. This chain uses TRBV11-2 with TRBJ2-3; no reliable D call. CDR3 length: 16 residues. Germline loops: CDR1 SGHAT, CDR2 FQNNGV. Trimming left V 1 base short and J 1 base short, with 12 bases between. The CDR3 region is CASSLGRWSRTDTQYF. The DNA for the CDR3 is TGTGCCAGCAGCTTAGGGCGCTGGTCACGCACAGATACGCAGTATTTT.

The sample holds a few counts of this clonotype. The CDR3 nucleotides are TGTGCCAGCAGTACAGTGGATGAAAAACTGTTTTTT. It codes for CASSTVDEKLFF. This sequence joins TRBV28 and TRBJ1-4, with D uncertain. The CDR3 has 12 amino acids. Trimming shortened V by 5 bases and J by 6 bases, and 7 bases separated the two germline ends. Germline V lookup: CDR1 MDHEN, CDR2 SYDVKM.

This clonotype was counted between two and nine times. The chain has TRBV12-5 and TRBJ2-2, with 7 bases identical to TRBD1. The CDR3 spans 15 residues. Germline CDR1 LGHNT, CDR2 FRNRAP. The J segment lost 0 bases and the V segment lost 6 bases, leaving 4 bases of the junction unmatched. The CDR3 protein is CASGSGQTNTGELFF. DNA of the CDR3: TGTGCTAGTGGATCGGGACAGACGAACACCGGGGAGCTGTTTTTT.

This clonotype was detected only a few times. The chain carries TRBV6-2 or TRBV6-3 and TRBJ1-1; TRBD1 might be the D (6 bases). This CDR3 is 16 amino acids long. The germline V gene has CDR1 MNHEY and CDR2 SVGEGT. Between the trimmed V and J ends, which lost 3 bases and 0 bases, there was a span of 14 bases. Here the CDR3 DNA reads TGTGCCAGCAGTTATGTGCTCGGGGGCATGAACACTGAAGCTTTCTTT. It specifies CASSYVLGGMNTEAFF.

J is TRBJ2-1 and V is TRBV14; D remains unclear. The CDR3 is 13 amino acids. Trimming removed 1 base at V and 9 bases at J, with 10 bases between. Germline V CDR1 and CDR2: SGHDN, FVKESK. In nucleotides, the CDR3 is TGTGCCAGCAGCCAAGTAAACCCCGCTGAGCAGTTCTTC. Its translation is CASSQVNPAEQFF.

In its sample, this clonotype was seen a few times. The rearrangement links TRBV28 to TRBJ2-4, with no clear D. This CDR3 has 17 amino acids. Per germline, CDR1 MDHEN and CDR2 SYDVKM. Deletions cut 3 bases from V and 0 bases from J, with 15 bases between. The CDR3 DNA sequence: TGTGCCAGCAGTTTTGGGCCCCTGGACCCAGCCAAAAACATTCAGTACTTC. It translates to CASSFGPLDPAKNIQYF.